These 6 T cell receptor beta chains share one sample of origin, sequenced in a study of T cells in Graves' hyperthyroidism and ophthalmopathy. RNA transcripts yielded amplified TCR beta CDR3 regions. Primed by the HTBI set, a first-round RT-PCR was run on the TCR CDR3. Each CDR3 protein is one row after TCRdb ran MiXCR on the multiplex PCR reads. The repertoire holds roughly 150,000 distinct CDR3 sequences, with over 8% as singletons. Sample: blood. These receptors were obtained from a woman younger than 30 with Graves' hyperthyroidism that later progressed to Graves' ophthalmopathy.

This clonotype was counted at least ten times. V and J are TRBV19 and TRBJ2-1, with D perhaps given as TRBD1 or TRBD2 (5 bases each). V was trimmed by 4 bases and J by 9 bases, leaving 13 bases between them. This CDR3 has 13 residues. CDR1 is LNHDA, CDR2 SQIVND, per germline (reference sequence). CDR3 bases: TGTGCCAGTAGTAGGGGGTCTGGGAGTGAGCAGTTCTTC. Its translation: CASSRGSGSEQFF.

This clonotype appeared many times. The chain carries TRBV11-2 and TRBJ1-1; D is undetermined. Germline assignment: CDR1 SGHAT and CDR2 FQNNGV. The CDR3 loop spans 16 amino acids. Trimming left V 0 bases short and J 0 bases short, with 11 bases between. The CDR3 reads CASSLDRPSMNTEAFF. CDR3 coding DNA: TGTGCCAGCAGCTTAGATCGGCCGAGCATGAACACTGAAGCTTTCTTT.

This clonotype was recorded at least ten times. V and J are TRBV10-3 and TRBJ1-2, with D possibly matching TRBD1 (5 bases). The CDR3 sequence is 16 residues long. Trimming left V 0 bases short and J 3 bases short, with 14 bases between. The germline V gene encodes CDR1 ENHRY and CDR2 SYGVKD. CDR3 coding DNA: TGTGCCATCAGTGAGTCGAATAACAGGAGATACTATGGCTACACCTTC. It is translated as CAISESNNRRYYGYTF.

This clonotype was counted many times. The rearrangement joins TRBV30 to TRBJ2-7, with 8 bases identical to TRBD1. J gave up 1 base and V 4 bases, and 18 bases lay outside the gene matches. Germline lookup yields CDR1 GTSNPN and CDR2 SVGIG (reference sequence). The CDR3 runs to 18 residues. In DNA, the CDR3 is TGTGCCTGGACCACCCCTGGGCAGTGGACAGGGAGGTCCTACGAGCAGTACTTC. It is translated as CAWTTPGQWTGRSYEQYF.

Note on this clonotype: A much more abundant neighbour one base away suggests this may be a read error. For the CDR3, the DNA is TGTGCCTGGAGTGCGGGCTCACAAGGGACCCAGTACTTC. It translates to CAWSAGSQGTQYF. This rearrangement joins TRBV30 to TRBJ2-5; no clear D gene. The germline CDR1 and CDR2 sequences are GTSNPN and SVGIG (reference sequence). The CDR3 runs to 13 residues.

This clonotype was counted at least ten times. The V and J genes are TRBV6-1 and TRBJ2-7, with TRBD2 matching over 7 bases. The junction had 9 bases not matched to a gene; V was cut back by 8 bases and J by 5 bases. The germline gives CDR1 MNHNS, CDR2 SASEGT. This CDR3 spans 13 amino acids. CDR3 DNA sequence: TGTGCCAGCGGGGGGGGTGAGACGGACGAGCAGTACTTC. Translation gives CASGGGETDEQYF.